One and the same sample provided the 23 T cell receptor beta chains below, sequenced in a study of cytomegalovirus exposure and HLA in healthy donors. PCR employed 60 Vbeta and 13 Jbeta primers. The assay was immunoSEQ multiplex PCR, and TCRdb's table has in-frame clones only and misses some. The data contain more than 95,000 clones, roughly 77% of them singletons. Sequenced sample: PBMCs. These receptors all come from a man over 45 in good health and CMV-seropositive.

The genes are TRBV5-1 and TRBJ2-2; 7 nucleotides align to TRBD2. CDR1 is SGHRS, CDR2 YFSETQ, per germline. J was trimmed by 3 bases and V by 3 bases; bases with no gene match: 5. This CDR3 has 15 residues. In nucleotides, the CDR3 is TGCGCCAGCAGCTGGGGAGGGCAGGACACCGGGGAGCTGTTTTTT. It translates to CASSWGGQDTGELFF.

With regard to this clone: Relative to the germline gene, one junction end is altered; a read error may explain this. The rearrangement joins TRBV6-5 to TRBJ2-2; weak D call: TRBD1 (5 bases). The CDR3 covers 15 residues. Germline CDR1 is MNHEY and CDR2 is SVGAGI. The CDR3 DNA reads TGTGCCAGCAGTGGTGGGGCCGGGTTCACCAGGGAGCTGTTTTTT. Protein: CASSGGAGFTRELFF.

V usage is TRBV5-8 and J usage is TRBJ1-5, with 9 bases that match TRBD1. This CDR3 has 13 amino acids. Germline CDR1 and CDR2: SGHTS and YDEGEE. The trim removed 6 bases at V and 5 bases at J, leaving 3 bases unmatched. The DNA of the CDR3 is TGTGCCAGCACCTGGGACAGGGATCAGCCCCAGCATTTT. Amino acids: CASTWDRDQPQHF.

The chain has TRBV4-1 and TRBJ2-3; 7 nucleotides agree with TRBD2. Per the germline V gene, CDR1 is MGHRA and CDR2 is YSYEKL. The V and J ends lost 6 bases and 2 bases, in that order; junction bases with no gene match: 8. This CDR3 has 15 amino acids. In nucleotides, the CDR3 is TGCGCCAGCAGTCCAGGGACTATAAACACAGATACGCAGTATTTT. It specifies CASSPGTINTDTQYF.

The rearrangement joins TRBV11-2 to TRBJ2-6; no definite D call. The CDR3 runs to 14 residues. Germline lookup yields CDR1 SGHAT and CDR2 FQNNGV. Trimming removed 6 bases at V and 4 bases at J, with 10 bases between. DNA for the CDR3: TGTGCCAGCAGTCGTCTGTCGGGGGCCAACGTCCTGACTTTC. As protein: CASSRLSGANVLTF.

As for this clone: The sample has other DNA sequences that encode this CDR3 too. V usage is TRBV9 and J usage is TRBJ2-3, with 8 bases fitting TRBD2. This CDR3 contains 15 residues. V lost 0 bases and J lost 1; bases outside the gene matches: 1. The germline V gene encodes CDR1 SGDLS and CDR2 YYNGEE. Written as DNA, the CDR3 is TGTGCCAGCAGCGTAGCGGGAGGGCGCACAGATACGCAGTATTTT. As protein: CASSVAGGRTDTQYF.

The rearrangement uses TRBV6-1 and TRBJ2-6; tentative D call: TRBD1 (5 bases). Trimming removed 1 base from V and 1 base from J, with 8 bases in between. In germline, CDR1 is MNHNS, CDR2 SASEGT. CDR3 size: 16 residues. The CDR3 spells CASSEGGWSGANVLTF. In DNA form, the CDR3 reads TGTGCCAGCAGTGAAGGGGGCTGGTCTGGGGCCAACGTCCTGACTTTC.

The rearrangement links TRBV30 to TRBJ1-3; the D is unclear. Germline V gene sequence: CDR1 GTSNPN, CDR2 SVGIG (reference sequence). The V and J ends lost 4 bases and 3 bases respectively, with 10 bases between them. This CDR3 is 13 amino acids long. The CDR3 coding sequence is TGTGCCTGGATGGAGGGTTATGGAAACACCATATATTTT. This sequence encodes CAWMEGYGNTIYF.

The chain employs TRBV5-1 and TRBJ2-1, with 11 bases aligning to TRBD2. Germline V gene data show CDR1 as SGHRS and CDR2 as YFSETQ. This CDR3 has 15 amino acids. Trimming cost V 4 bases and J 9 bases; bases outside gene matches: 9. The CDR3 protein is CASSDLSGGAGEQFF. The CDR3 DNA sequence: TGCGCCAGCAGCGATCTTAGCGGGGGGGCCGGTGAGCAGTTCTTC.

V is TRBV30 and J is TRBJ1-4, with D hard to call. V lost 8 bases, J lost 1 base, and 14 bases lay in between. Germline CDR1 reads GTSNPN; CDR2 reads SVGIG (reference sequence). The CDR3 runs 14 residues. CDR3 sequence reads: CALRGWGTNEKLFF. The DNA of the CDR3 is TGTGCCCTGAGAGGGTGGGGAACTAATGAAAAACTGTTTTTT.

The V and J genes are TRBV5-1 and TRBJ2-5, with D possibly TRBD1 on 6 matching bases. CDR1 is SGHRS, CDR2 YFSETQ, per germline. The CDR3 runs to 15 residues. V lost 6 bases and J 5 bases, leaving 20 bases between the germline ends. CDR3 DNA sequence: TGCGCCAGCAATTCCGGGACCCAAAGGGGGGAGACCCAGTACTTC. Translation: CASNSGTQRGETQYF.

There are a few counts of this clone. The rearrangement uses TRBV27 and TRBJ1-5; TRBD1 matches 7 bases. The CDR3 runs to 15 residues. Per the germline V gene, CDR1 is MNHEY and CDR2 is SMNVEV (reference sequence). The V segment lost 6 bases and the J segment 5 bases; nucleotides outside the gene matches: 10. Here the CDR3 reads CASRGGTVSHQPQHF. CDR3 nucleotides: TGTGCCAGCAGGGGCGGGACAGTATCACATCAGCCCCAGCATTTT.

The rearrangement links TRBV4-3 to TRBJ2-1; D perhaps matches TRBD1 (6 bases). Germline values: CDR1 LGHNA, CDR2 YSLEER. The CDR3 totals 13 residues. Trimming stripped 3 bases from V and 7 bases from J, with 10 bases between. CDR3 protein: CASSQIQGNEQFF. The CDR3 DNA is TGCGCCAGCAGCCAGATACAGGGTAATGAGCAGTTCTTC.

This clone was found a few times. The chain joins TRBV5-5 to TRBJ2-7, with a possible D match to TRBD1 (5 bases). The length of the CDR3 is 12 residues. V was pared by 4 bases and J by 3 bases, with 8 bases between. Germline CDR1 is SGHKS and CDR2 is YYEKEE (reference sequence). The CDR3 loop is CASSMTVYEQYF. CDR3 sequence (DNA): TGTGCCAGCAGCATGACAGTCTACGAGCAGTACTTC.

The chain uses TRBV6-1 and TRBJ2-5; possible D gene TRBD2, 6 bases. Germline values: CDR1 MNHNS, CDR2 SASEGT. Trimming stripped 1 base from V and 5 bases from J, with 11 bases between. The CDR3 contains 14 residues. The CDR3 reads CASSEGGVIETQYF. CDR3 sequence (DNA): TGTGCCAGCAGTGAAGGGGGGGTTATCGAGACCCAGTACTTC.

This chain's CDR3 is CAWSVKSSGNTIYF. CDR3 nucleotides: TGTGCCTGGAGTGTAAAGAGCTCTGGAAACACCATATATTTT. The chain is built from TRBV30 and TRBJ1-3; D is unresolved. The CDR3 totals 14 residues. The germline V and J ends were trimmed by 0 bases and 0 bases, with 6 bases remaining between them. Germline values: CDR1 GTSNPN, CDR2 SVGIG (reference sequence).

The chain carries TRBV10-3 and TRBJ1-6; no clear D gene. The CDR3 totals 16 residues. Germline CDR1 reads ENHRY; CDR2 reads SYGVKD. V was pared by 4 bases and J by 6 bases, with 16 bases between. The CDR3: CAISVGESPGNSPLHF. The CDR3, as DNA: TGTGCCATCAGTGTCGGTGAGAGTCCTGGTAATTCACCCCTCCACTTT.

This clone was detected once. The chain joins TRBV6-1 to TRBJ1-2; 8 bases are shared with TRBD1. This CDR3 region has 13 residues. V was pared by 6 bases and J by 4 bases, with 4 bases of the junction left unmatched. Germline values: CDR1 MNHNS, CDR2 SASEGT. The CDR3 region has the DNA TGTGCCAGCAGACTCGACAGGGGCTATGGCTACACCTTC. Amino acids: CASRLDRGYGYTF.

The chain links TRBV15 to TRBJ2-1; 11 bases match TRBD2. Germline values: CDR1 LNHNV, CDR2 YYDKDF (reference sequence). V trimming: 1 base; J trimming: 6 bases; junction bases outside the gene matches: 5. This CDR3 is built from 16 residues. This CDR3 is CATSRAASGRLNEQFF. Written as DNA, the CDR3 is TGTGCCACCAGCAGAGCGGCTAGCGGGAGGCTCAATGAGCAGTTCTTC.

The chain couples TRBV5-4 to TRBJ1-2; D is uncertain. Germline CDR1 SGHNT, CDR2 YYREEE (reference sequence). V lost 0 bases and J 6 bases, leaving 9 bases between the germline ends. The CDR3 contains 13 residues. The CDR3 DNA reads as TGTGCCAGCAGCTTGGCGGGGTTAGATGGCTACACCTTC. Translating gives CASSLAGLDGYTF.

The rearrangement links TRBV27 to TRBJ1-5; the D gene is possibly TRBD1 (5 bases). CDR1 and CDR2 from the germline V gene are MNHEY and SMNVEV (reference sequence). The CDR3 covers 15 residues. The V end lost 8 bases, the J end lost 1 base, and 15 bases lay between the germline ends. The CDR3 loop is CASWGGINSNQPQHF. CDR3 coding DNA: TGTGCCAGCTGGGGGGGTATCAACAGCAATCAGCCCCAGCATTTT.

The chain recombines TRBV5-8 with TRBJ1-5; 11 bases fit TRBD1. Looked up from germline, CDR1 is SGHTS and CDR2 is YDEGEE. CDR3 size: 16 residues. The V gene end was trimmed by 0 bases and the J gene end by 6 bases; junction bases not matched to a gene: 5. The CDR3 loop is CASSLEGQGVFQPQHF. For the CDR3, the DNA is TGTGCCAGCAGCTTGGAGGGACAGGGGGTGTTTCAGCCCCAGCATTTT.

This chain connects TRBV2 to TRBJ2-6; TRBD1 might be the D (5 bases). Germline V gives CDR1 SNHLY, CDR2 FYNNEI. This CDR3 is built from 17 residues. V gave up 6 bases and J gave up 0 bases, with 15 bases separating them. CDR3 sequence (DNA): TGTGCCAGCAGACAGGACCGAGGCCTCTCTGGGGCCAACGTCCTGACTTTC. It translates to CASRQDRGLSGANVLTF.